These T cell receptor beta chains were read from a single sample in a study of early T cells in non-severe SARS-CoV-2 infection. TCRdb processed the 5' RACE reads anew with MiXCR; each CDR3 protein has one entry. Here the sample spans 98,000 or so distinct CDR3 sequences, about 12% being singletons. The source material was whole blood. These receptors were obtained from an adult who was a healthcare worker with PCR-confirmed SARS-CoV-2 infection or an uninfected control (not recorded which). CDR3s include the opening cysteine and the closing phenylalanine or tryptophan. D genes are given only for firm matches. For some rows the clone size is stated as once, few or many, or as a class when expanded; others skip it.

TRBV3-1	TRBJ2-1	TRBD2	medium-sized	TGTGCCAGCAGCCAAGCTTTAGCTAGCGGGAGGGCCTGGAATGAGCAGTTCTTC	CASSQALASGRAWNEQFF
TRBV29-1	TRBJ2-3	TRBD2	NA	TGCAGCGTTGGCGGGACTAGCGGGGGAATGGATACGCAGTATTTT	CSVGGTSGGMDTQYF
TRBV10-3	TRBJ1-2	TRBD1	NA	TGTGCCATCAGTGACCCGGGTGTTGGAGACAGGGAGGGCTACACCTTC	CAISDPGVGDREGYTF
TRBV12-3/TRBV12-4	TRBJ1-2	TRBD1	few	TGTGCCAGCAGTTTACGGACAGGGAACTATGGCTACACCTTC	CASSLRTGNYGYTF
TRBV11-3	TRBJ2-3	TRBD1	many	TGTGCCAGCAGCGACAGGGGGTCAGGAGATACGCAGTATTTT	CASSDRGSGDTQYF
TRBV7-2	TRBJ2-7	NA	NA	TGTGCCAGCAGCTTAGGTCCAGGGGGGGTCGAGCAGTACTTC	CASSLGPGGVEQYF
TRBV29-1	TRBJ1-3	TRBD1	few	TGCAGCGTCCAAATCCCGGGACAGGGGGCTGGAAACACCATATATTTT	CSVQIPGQGAGNTIYF
TRBV10-3	TRBJ1-2	TRBD1	NA	TGTGCCATCGCCCGACAGGGGGGACGGGCTAACTATGGCTACACCTTC	CAIARQGGRANYGYTF
TRBV28	TRBJ2-1	NA	many	TGTGCCAGCAGCAACTCAGACTACAATGAGCAGTTCTTC	CASSNSDYNEQFF
TRBV5-1	TRBJ2-2	TRBD2	few	TGCGCCAGCAGCTTCCTAGCGGGGAACACCGGGGAGCTGTTTTTT	CASSFLAGNTGELFF
TRBV12-3/TRBV12-4	TRBJ2-2	NA	many	TGTGCCAGCGTACTGGGGAACGAGTTAACCGGGGAGCTGTTTTTT	CASVLGNELTGELFF
TRBV7-3	TRBJ2-2	NA	few	TGTGCCAGCAGCTTAGACAGCCTAAACACCGGGGAGCTGTTTTTT	CASSLDSLNTGELFF
TRBV9	TRBJ2-2	TRBD2	NA	TGTGCCAGCAGCCGGGCCACGGGGGGGACCGGGGAGCTGTTTTTT	CASSRATGGTGELFF
TRBV28	TRBJ2-3	TRBD2	NA	TGTGCCAGCAGTCCACAAAATAGCGGGGGGGCCAGGGATACGCAGTATTTT	CASSPQNSGGARDTQYF
TRBV28	TRBJ1-6	NA	few	TGTGCCAGCAGTTTCCCCCCCCGCAATTCACCCCTCCACTTT	CASSFPPRNSPLHF